This TCR beta chain is from a study of human T cells and chemical hapten exposure. Study information: The cohort included alopecia areata under or over 50% scalp, totalis and universalis. Overall study results and limits: Donors were affected by alopecia, so their immune reaction might vary from that of healthy individuals.

In the library, unique molecular identifiers were attached to individual cDNA molecules. A single record per CDR3 protein comes from TCRdb applying MiXCR to the RACE reads. The sample carries tens of thousands of distinct CDR3 sequences, about 9% recorded once. This clonotype was seen a few times. Its antigen is still unknown. Per the germline V gene, CDR1 is SGHTA and CDR2 is FQGNSA. This CDR3 is 13 amino acids long. With 5 bases removed from V and 11 bases from J, the gap between germline ends came to 13 bases. Stated time point: pre-sensitization, week 0. Stated treatment: therapeutic diphenylcyclopropenone sensitization with weekly scalp DPC. Every donor had alopecia and was 18 to 70 years old; all were suitable for DPC.

The sequencing used whole blood, collected in connection with sensitization to the hapten diphenylcyclopropenone (DPC). This sequence joins TRBV7-2 and TRBJ1-6; D perhaps matches TRBD1 (5 bases). This receptor was obtained from a woman in her thirties or forties with alopecia areata. Some clones in this sample may be carry-over from other donors' samples. DNA for the CDR3: TGTGCCAGCAGCCCCGGGGGGTGGACACCCCTCCACTTT. It yields the protein CASSPGGWTPLHF.